The T cell receptor (beta chain) under discussion was sequenced for a study of cytomegalovirus exposure and HLA in healthy donors. Overall study results and limits: Later on, an analysis showed TCR association rates differing by HLA locus, with DRB1 the most and HLA-C the fewest. Across donors, sequencing depth was assumed by presence/absence analyses to be roughly uniform. In a later analysis, at a false discovery rate of 0.05, approximately 16,000 TCR beta sequences were associated with HLA alleles.

The study ran its PCR with 60 Vbeta and 13 Jbeta primers. The repertoire was sequenced with immunoSEQ multiplex PCR; TCRdb's copy has only in-frame clones and lacks some. Among 100,000 to 150,000 clones listed, under 90% were seen once. The CDR3 loop spans 16 amino acids. The germline V gene has CDR1 MGHRA and CDR2 YSYEKL. The V end was cut by 4 bases, the J end by 0 bases, with 16 bases between. This clone has just one count. The antigen remains undetermined. Sequenced: PBMCs. This chain uses TRBV4-1 with TRBJ2-7; perhaps TRBD1 as D (5 bases). The source is a woman in her 40s in good health and CMV-seropositive. The CDR3 is CASSPGGRASSYEQYF. CDR3 coding DNA: TGCGCCAGCAGCCCAGGTGGCAGGGCGAGCTCCTACGAGCAGTACTTC.